This T cell receptor (beta chain) was identified during a study of beta chain features in type 1 diabetes. As for the study in general: Healthy donors resembled patients in age, gender and cell yields. Findings and limits, study-wide: There was a moderate but significant shortening of TCRB CDR3s in all four CD4+ subsets of Type 1 diabetes patients.

This clone occurred a few times. The target antigen is unknown. Trimming at V came to 7 bases and at J to 4 bases, leaving 13 bases not matched to a gene. The CDR3 contains 15 residues. Per germline, CDR1 SQVTM and CDR2 ANQGSEA. All of the isolated RNA was reverse transcribed, so expressed TCRB transcripts were sequenced. TCRdb's table, derived via immunoSEQ multiplex PCR, lists solely in-frame clones and lacks some. The table includes approximately 260,000 clones, approximately 25% detected once. The sample comprised naive CD4+ T cells from blood. This chain connects TRBV29-1 to TRBJ2-5; TRBD1 aligns across 9 bases. This clonotype was obtained from a woman in her twenties or thirties with type 1 diabetes. The CDR3 spells CSGQKPGQGGETQYF. The CDR3 coding sequence is TGCAGCGGCCAGAAGCCGGGACAGGGAGGAGAGACCCAGTACTTC.